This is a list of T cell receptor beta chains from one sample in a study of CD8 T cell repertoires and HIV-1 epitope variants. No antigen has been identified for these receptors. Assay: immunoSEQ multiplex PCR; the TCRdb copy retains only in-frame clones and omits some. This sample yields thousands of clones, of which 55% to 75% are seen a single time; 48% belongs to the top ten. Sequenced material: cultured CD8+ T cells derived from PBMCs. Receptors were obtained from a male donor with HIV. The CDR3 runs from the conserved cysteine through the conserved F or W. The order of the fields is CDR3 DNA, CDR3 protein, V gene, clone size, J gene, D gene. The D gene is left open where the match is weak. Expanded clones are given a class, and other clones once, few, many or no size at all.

cdr3_nt: TGTGCCAGCAGTTCCCTTACCATAAAACTGGACAACTATGGCTACACCTTC
cdr3_aa: CASSSLTIKLDNYGYTF
v_call: TRBV28
clone_size: NA
j_call: TRBJ1-2
d_call: NA

cdr3_nt: TGTGCCAGCAGCGTAACAGCGAACACCGGGGAGCTGTTTTTT
cdr3_aa: CASSVTANTGELFF
v_call: TRBV7-2
clone_size: NA
j_call: TRBJ2-2
d_call: NA

cdr3_nt: TGTGCCAGCAGTTATACAGGGGGCGCCTACGAGCAGTACTTC
cdr3_aa: CASSYTGGAYEQYF
v_call: TRBV6-5
clone_size: NA
j_call: TRBJ2-7
d_call: TRBD1

cdr3_nt: TGTGCCAGCAGTTTGTGGCCGGGTGAAGCTTTCTTT
cdr3_aa: CASSLWPGEAFF
v_call: TRBV27
clone_size: NA
j_call: TRBJ1-1
d_call: NA

cdr3_nt: TGTGCCAGCAGCTTGGGCGGGGGGAACAACGAGCAGTACTTC
cdr3_aa: CASSLGGGNNEQYF
v_call: TRBV5-4
clone_size: medium-sized
j_call: TRBJ2-7
d_call: TRBD2

cdr3_nt: TGTGCCAGTAGGAGCAGGGCGAACACTGAAGCTTTCTTT
cdr3_aa: CASRSRANTEAFF
v_call: TRBV19
clone_size: NA
j_call: TRBJ1-1
d_call: NA

cdr3_nt: TGTGCCAGCAGTGGATCGACAGGGATCGAGCAGTACTTC
cdr3_aa: CASSGSTGIEQYF
v_call: TRBV27
clone_size: few
j_call: TRBJ2-7
d_call: TRBD1

cdr3_nt: TGTGCCAGCAACCCTGCAGGGGCTGAAGCTTTCTTT
cdr3_aa: CASNPAGAEAFF
v_call: TRBV7-9
clone_size: NA
j_call: TRBJ1-1
d_call: NA

cdr3_nt: TGTGCCAGCACCGGACTAGCGGGAGATGGGGATGAGCAGTTCTTC
cdr3_aa: CASTGLAGDGDEQFF
v_call: TRBV6-5
clone_size: NA
j_call: TRBJ2-1
d_call: TRBD2

cdr3_nt: TGCGCCAGCAATTCTAAACGGGCCACTGAAGCTTTCTTT
cdr3_aa: CASNSKRATEAFF
v_call: TRBV10-1
clone_size: NA
j_call: TRBJ1-1
d_call: NA